The 25 T cell receptor beta chains presented below share a single source sample, sequenced in a study of T cell repertoires in cytomegalovirus infection. The antigens of these receptors remain unknown. TCRdb reprocessed the reads via MiXCR and lists one record per CDR3 protein. The table lists over 250,000 distinct CDR3 sequences, around 20% of them singletons. The sequencing used cultured PBMCs, collected from culture after CMV antigen stimulation. These receptors came from a human donor in good health (CMV status not recorded). Some clones in this sample may be carry-over from other donors' samples.

This clonotype has a handful of counts. This rearrangement joins TRBV19 to TRBJ1-2, with TRBD1 matching over 8 bases. The germline CDR1 and CDR2 sequences are LNHDA and SQIVND (reference sequence). The CDR3 spans 14 residues. The J segment lost 0 bases and the V segment lost 7 bases, leaving 4 bases of the junction unmatched. The CDR3 DNA sequence: TGTGCCAGTACGGGGACAGGCACTAACTATGGCTACACCTTC. It specifies CASTGTGTNYGYTF.

The chain has TRBV6-2 or TRBV6-3 and TRBJ1-1; D is unclear. Germline V gene data show CDR1 as MNHEY and CDR2 as SVGEGT. V gave up 2 bases and J gave up 2 bases, with 9 bases separating them. The CDR3 has 14 residues. The CDR3 DNA reads TGTGCCAGCAGTTACGCGACGCCTAACACTGAAGCTTTCTTT. This sequence encodes CASSYATPNTEAFF.

This clonotype has a handful of counts. The genes are TRBV12-3 or TRBV12-4 and TRBJ2-7; unclear D gene. V was cut by 3 bases and J by 2 bases, with 8 bases left in between. CDR3 length: 13 residues. CDR3 protein: CASSFSQTYEQYF. As DNA, the CDR3 is TGTGCCAGCAGTTTTTCGCAAACCTACGAGCAGTACTTC.

This clonotype was recorded many times. This chain links TRBV7-2 with TRBJ2-5; 7 nucleotides match TRBD1. Germline assignment: CDR1 SGHTA and CDR2 FQGNSA. The CDR3 is made up of 15 amino acids. The V gene end was trimmed by 2 bases and the J gene end by 4 bases; junction bases not matched to a gene: 7. CDR3 protein: CASSLSGSGGETQYF. For the CDR3, the DNA is TGTGCCAGCAGCTTATCAGGCTCAGGGGGAGAGACCCAGTACTTC.

The chain carries TRBV20-1 and TRBJ2-7; D may be TRBD1 (5 bases). V shed 0 bases and J shed 5 bases, with 14 bases lying between them. This CDR3 has 14 residues. Germline loops: CDR1 DFQATT, CDR2 SNEGSKA (reference sequence). Written as DNA, the CDR3 is TGCAGTGCTAGAGATCTTGGCAGGGTGGACGAGCAGTACTTC. This gives the protein CSARDLGRVDEQYF.

The chain uses TRBV7-2 and TRBJ2-2, with D maybe TRBD1 (5 bases). This CDR3 is built from 13 residues. Trimming removed 5 bases from V and 4 bases from J, with 8 bases in between. Germline assignment: CDR1 SGHTA and CDR2 FQGNSA. The CDR3 nucleotides read TGTGCCAGCAGCCTTGGGGCCACCGGGGAGCTGTTTTTT. Its translation: CASSLGATGELFF.

With respect to this clonotype: With a much larger clone just one base away, this may be a read error. The chain combines TRBV6-6 with TRBJ1-1; D uncertain. CDR1 MNHNY and CDR2 SVGAGI come from the germline V gene (reference sequence). CDR3 length equals 11 residues. CDR3 protein: CATDKNTEAYF. The CDR3 DNA reads as TGTGCCACCGATAAAAACACTGAAGCTTACTTT.

This clonotype was detected many times. The genes are TRBV7-2 and TRBJ2-7; 10 bases agree with TRBD1. The V gene end was trimmed by 5 bases and the J gene end by 2 bases; junction bases not matched to a gene: 3. This CDR3 spans 14 amino acids. Germline lookup yields CDR1 SGHTA and CDR2 FQGNSA. CDR3 nucleotide sequence: TGTGCCAGCAGCGCCGGGACAGGGGCCTACGAGCAGTACGTC. Translating gives CASSAGTGAYEQYV.

This clonotype was seen just once. The chain couples TRBV12-3 or TRBV12-4 to TRBJ2-3, with 9 bases matching TRBD2. The CDR3 has 16 residues. V trimming: 3 bases; J trimming: 6 bases; junction bases outside the gene matches: 10. CDR3 DNA sequence: TGTGCCAGCAGTTTGTGGCTAGCGGGATTCAAGGATACGCAGTATTTT. It encodes CASSLWLAGFKDTQYF.

The chain is built from TRBV5-5 and TRBJ2-7; D is undetermined. The germline gives CDR1 SGHKS, CDR2 YYEKEE (reference sequence). The V end was cut by 5 bases, the J end by 6 bases, with 15 bases between. The CDR3 is made up of 13 amino acids. Here the CDR3 reads CASSVQSRREQYF. As DNA, the CDR3 is TGTGCCAGCAGTGTACAATCCCGGCGCGAGCAGTACTTC.

The sample holds many counts of this clonotype. J is TRBJ1-6 and V is TRBV7-2; D might be TRBD1 (6 bases). Trimming removed 4 bases at V and 9 bases at J, with 10 bases between. CDR3 length: 13 amino acids. The germline V gene has CDR1 SGHTA and CDR2 FQGNSA. CDR3 DNA: TGTGCCAGCAGCTCCGGGACATTTTCACCCCTCCACTTT. Residues: CASSSGTFSPLHF.

This clonotype was counted ten times or more. This chain joins TRBV7-2 and TRBJ1-5; 10 bases are a match to TRBD1. The V gene's germline CDR1 is SGHTA and CDR2 FQGNSA. V shed 5 bases and J 4 bases; nucleotides not matched to a gene: 8. CDR3 length: 16 residues. The chain's CDR3 is CASSPRTGGGNQPQHF. As DNA, the CDR3 is TGTGCCAGCAGCCCGCGGACAGGGGGAGGGAATCAGCCCCAGCATTTT.

This chain connects TRBV28 to TRBJ1-5; no reliable D call. V shed 6 bases and J shed 3 bases, with 6 bases lying between them. The germline CDR1 and CDR2 sequences are MDHEN and SYDVKM. The CDR3 is 12 amino acids. The CDR3 sequence is CASRFLNQPQHF. As DNA, the CDR3 is TGTGCCAGCAGGTTTCTCAATCAGCCCCAGCATTTT.

V usage is TRBV6-2 or TRBV6-3 and J usage is TRBJ2-7; a weak D match, TRBD2 (6 bases). The V gene lost 2 bases and the J gene lost 5 bases, with 16 bases spanning the gap. This CDR3 has 15 residues. CDR1 and CDR2 from the germline V gene are MNHEY and SVGEGT. CDR3 amino acids: CASSYLGGAPHEQYF. CDR3 sequence (DNA): TGTGCCAGCAGTTACCTGGGGGGAGCCCCTCACGAGCAGTACTTC.

The chain combines TRBV28 with TRBJ1-2; unclear D gene. Trimming removed 1 base at V and 7 bases at J, with 7 bases between. This CDR3 spans 12 amino acids. Germline CDR1 MDHEN, CDR2 SYDVKM. Here the CDR3 DNA reads TGTGCCAGCAGTTTATATGACACTGGCTACACCTTC. It codes for CASSLYDTGYTF.

This clonotype has only a few counts. This sequence joins TRBV7-2 and TRBJ2-7, with D perhaps matching TRBD1 or TRBD2 (6 bases each). The CDR3 runs to 19 residues. Trimming took off 7 bases at V and 1 base at J, with 29 bases between the two ends. CDR1 is SGHTA, CDR2 FQGNSA, per germline. The CDR3 spells CASTPRGAGWAARSYEQYF. CDR3 sequence (DNA): TGTGCCAGCACCCCGAGGGGGGCAGGCTGGGCGGCCAGGTCCTACGAGCAGTACTTC.

CDR3 protein: CSARDAWKLAPKETQYF. The CDR3 DNA is TGCAGTGCTAGAGATGCTTGGAAACTAGCGCCCAAGGAGACCCAGTACTTC. V and J are TRBV20-1 and TRBJ2-5; 7 positions match TRBD2. Germline CDR1 is DFQATT and CDR2 is SNEGSKA (reference sequence). The CDR3 consists of 17 residues. J lost 5 bases, V lost 0 bases, and 15 bases had no gene match.

This clonotype was found a few times. The V gene is TRBV20-1, the J gene TRBJ2-5; D might be TRBD2 (6 bases). The CDR3 is 12 amino acids. Germline CDR1 DFQATT, CDR2 SNEGSKA (reference sequence). Between the trimmed V and J ends, which lost 6 bases and 1 base, there was a span of 9 bases. CDR3 nucleotide sequence: TGCAGTGCCAAGGAGGGCCAAGAGACCCAGTACTTC. Protein product: CSAKEGQETQYF.

CDR3: CSARSSNTEAFF. The CDR3 DNA reads TGCAGTGCTAGGTCCTCGAACACTGAAGCTTTCTTT. The chain uses TRBV20-1 and TRBJ1-1; D is unclear. Looked up from germline, CDR1 is DFQATT and CDR2 is SNEGSKA (reference sequence). V was trimmed by 3 bases and J by 1 base, leaving 6 bases between them. This CDR3 has 12 residues.

This clonotype was detected ten times or more. V usage is TRBV11-2 and J usage is TRBJ1-3, with D hard to call. This CDR3 is 18 amino acids long. The germline V gene has CDR1 SGHAT and CDR2 FQNNGV. The V gene lost 3 bases and the J gene lost 3 bases, with 21 bases spanning the gap. The CDR3 DNA follows: TGTGCCAGCAGCTTGCTAGCCCCGGAGGGATTAAGTGGAAACACCATATATTTT. It encodes CASSLLAPEGLSGNTIYF.

The CDR3 region is CATSEGGISEAFF. The CDR3 coding sequence is TGTGCCACCAGCGAGGGGGGGATCTCTGAAGCTTTCTTT. The chain couples TRBV15 to TRBJ1-1; maybe TRBD1 (6 bases). CDR1 is LNHNV and CDR2 is YYDKDF in the germline V gene (reference sequence). The ends were cut back, 5 bases at V and 6 bases at J, with 13 bases in the middle. CDR3 length: 13 amino acids.

V and J are TRBV28 and TRBJ2-7; a possible D gene is TRBD2 (6 bases). This CDR3 contains 14 residues. V was cut by 2 bases and J by 9 bases, with 17 bases left in between. Germline V lookup: CDR1 MDHEN, CDR2 SYDVKM. CDR3 region: CASSLKGWGVGQYF. CDR3 sequence (DNA): TGTGCCAGCAGTTTAAAAGGTTGGGGGGTAGGGCAGTACTTC.

This clonotype was recorded at least ten times. This chain connects TRBV7-6 to TRBJ1-1, with D unresolved. Trimming pared 2 bases from V and 3 bases from J, leaving 7 bases between. The V gene's germline CDR1 is SGHVS and CDR2 FNYEAQ. The CDR3 totals 13 residues. The CDR3 sequence is CASSLRTDTEAFF. As DNA, the CDR3 is TGTGCCAGCAGCTTAAGGACGGACACTGAAGCTTTCTTT.

This clonotype occurred many times. V is TRBV7-2 and J is TRBJ2-4; D remains ambiguous. Per germline, CDR1 SGHTA and CDR2 FQGNSA. This CDR3 region has 11 residues. V was clipped by 5 bases and J by 12 bases, with 11 bases between them. The CDR3 spells CASSPGITQYF. The CDR3 DNA sequence: TGTGCCAGCAGCCCGGGTATAACTCAGTACTTC.

This clonotype was counted only a few times. V usage is TRBV6-2 or TRBV6-3 and J usage is TRBJ1-5; D is possibly TRBD1 (6 bases). The CDR3 has 16 amino acids. The germline V gene encodes CDR1 MNHEY and CDR2 SVGEGT. Trimming stripped 2 bases from V and 4 bases from J, with 15 bases between. For the CDR3, the DNA is TGTGCCAGCAGTTACCCCCTTGGCAGGGGAAATCAGCCCCAGCATTTT. Protein sequence: CASSYPLGRGNQPQHF.